The entry that follows covers one TCR beta chain sequence. This sample is drawn from a study of blood T cells in healthy people across ages. The V gene lost 3 bases and the J gene lost 5 bases, with 12 bases spanning the gap. The CDR3 runs to 13 residues. CDR1 and CDR2 from the germline V gene are SGDLS and YYNGEE. Together with a sample-barcoded 5' primer, a J-beta primer mix was included in a second PCR lasting roughly 6 to 12 cycles. TCRdb processed the 5' RACE reads anew with MiXCR; each CDR3 protein has one entry. The top ten hold 25% to 35% of the sample, which has 650,000 to 900,000 distinct CDR3 sequences, about 62% seen once.

The chain carries TRBV9 and TRBJ2-7; unclear D gene. The sequenced material came from blood. This TCR was sampled from a man aged 25-40 years in good health. In DNA, the CDR3 is TGTGCCAGCAGCGGAGATCCCCTCGACGAGCAGTACTTC. Amino acids: CASSGDPLDEQYF.